This TCR beta chain was captured in a study of blood T cell repertoires in COVID-19. Background on the study: Collection of acute and convalescent COVID-19 samples took place in the United States, Italy and Spain. From T cells, B-cell-depleted T cells, or PBMCs came the material, which was cDNA or gDNA.

Some clones are missing from TCRdb's copy, which holds only in-frame ones; the method was immunoSEQ multiplex PCR. The sample contains approximately 260,000 clones, 80% to 85% of which appear only once. The CDR3 sequence is 18 residues long. Germline trimming cut 2 bases from V and 0 bases from J; bases unmatched to any gene: 8. Germline V gene sequence: CDR1 LNHNV, CDR2 YYDKDF (reference sequence). This receptor was identified in a man aged 45-60 years who had recovered from COVID-19. The source material was PBMCs or T cells enriched from blood (not recorded which). The chain combines TRBV15 with TRBJ1-3; 9 nucleotides align to TRBD1. In nucleotides, the CDR3 is TGTGCCACCAGCAGACCTGACAGGGGGGACCTCTCTGGAAACACCATATATTTT. This translates into CATSRPDRGDLSGNTIYF.